One and the same sample provided the 27 T cell receptor beta chains below, sequenced in a study of T cell repertoires in cytomegalovirus infection. TCRdb re-called the reads through MiXCR, storing one row per CDR3 protein. The sample lists tens of thousands of distinct CDR3 sequences; about 4.2% were seen once. The sequenced sample was PBMCs. These receptors originate from a human donor in good health (CMV status not recorded). Some clones in this sample may be carry-over from other donors' samples.

This clonotype was found many times. The chain employs TRBV6-2 or TRBV6-3 and TRBJ2-3, with D perhaps being TRBD1 or TRBD2 (5 bases each). Germline-derived CDR1 and CDR2 are MNHEY and SVGEGT. The CDR3 covers 17 residues. Trimming removed 6 bases at V and 0 bases at J, with 19 bases between. The CDR3 nucleotides read TGTGCCAGCAGCTACCCGGGGCTCTCGTCTAGCACAGATACGCAGTATTTT. Residues: CASSYPGLSSSTDTQYF.

This clonotype was picked up many times. The gene calls are TRBV2 and TRBJ2-7; no clear D gene. V was pared by 4 bases and J by 4 bases, with 5 bases between. Germline V gene data show CDR1 as SNHLY and CDR2 as FYNNEI. There are 11 residues in the CDR3. The DNA of the CDR3 is TGTGCCAGCAGTGGTCAGTACGAGCAGTACTTC. As protein: CASSGQYEQYF.

Ten or more counts support this clonotype. The V and J genes are TRBV7-8 and TRBJ1-4; D gene ambiguous. CDR3 length: 15 amino acids. Germline lookup yields CDR1 SGHVS and CDR2 FQNEAQ. The V gene lost 2 bases and the J gene lost 0 bases, with 7 bases spanning the gap. The CDR3 nucleotides read TGTGCCAGCAGCTTAAAAATATCAACTAATGAAAAACTGTTTTTT. It codes for CASSLKISTNEKLFF.

This clonotype was recorded many times. J is TRBJ2-5 and V is TRBV7-2, with D perhaps being TRBD1 or TRBD2 (6 bases each). The CDR3 has 14 amino acids. Between the trimmed V and J ends, which lost 1 base and 5 bases, there was a span of 11 bases. Looked up from germline, CDR1 is SGHTA and CDR2 is FQGNSA. Written as DNA, the CDR3 is TGTGCCAGCAGCTTAGTAGGGGGGTCGGAGACCCAGTACTTC. This codes for CASSLVGGSETQYF.

The rearrangement uses TRBV19 and TRBJ2-3, with D possibly being TRBD1 or TRBD2 (5 bases each). The CDR3 is 13 amino acids. V was cut by 5 bases and J by 2 bases, with 8 bases left in between. Germline CDR1 LNHDA, CDR2 SQIVND (reference sequence). The CDR3 reads CASSRGDTDTQYF. The DNA for the CDR3 is TGTGCCAGTAGTCGAGGGGACACAGATACGCAGTATTTT.

The table lists this clonotype with many counts. The chain carries TRBV29-1 and TRBJ2-1, with 10 bases identical to TRBD2. The CDR3 has 16 amino acids. Germline CDR1 is SQVTM and CDR2 is ANQGSEA. V was clipped by 5 bases and J by 8 bases; unmatched bases: 15. The CDR3 DNA reads as TGCAGCGTTCTACCCTATTTAGCGGGGGGAATCGATGAGCAGTTCTTC. It translates to CSVLPYLAGGIDEQFF.

This clonotype was detected many times. The rearrangement uses TRBV27 and TRBJ2-7; weak D call: TRBD2 (6 bases). V dropped 3 bases and J dropped 5 bases, with 14 bases sitting between them. The CDR3 consists of 14 residues. Germline lookup yields CDR1 MNHEY and CDR2 SMNVEV (reference sequence). The CDR3 sequence is CASSFLGLQDEQYF. CDR3 nucleotide sequence: TGTGCCAGCAGTTTTTTGGGACTCCAAGACGAGCAGTACTTC.

This clonotype was seen at least ten times. The CDR3 coding sequence is TGTGCCAGCAGCTTAGTGGGAGGGGTCCACACTGAAGCTTTCTTT. Protein product: CASSLVGGVHTEAFF. The chain employs TRBV7-2 and TRBJ1-1; a weak D match, TRBD1 (5 bases). This CDR3 comprises 15 residues. Germline CDR1 reads SGHTA; CDR2 reads FQGNSA. Trimming took 1 base from V and 3 from J, leaving 12 bases between them.

This clonotype was recorded at least ten times. The chain carries TRBV27 and TRBJ2-2; D assignment may be TRBD1 or TRBD2 (5 bases each). The CDR3 has 14 amino acids. In germline, CDR1 is MNHEY, CDR2 SMNVEV (reference sequence). The V end was cut by 3 bases, the J end by 3 bases, with 8 bases between. CDR3 sequence reads: CASSFLGDTGELFF. The CDR3 DNA follows: TGTGCCAGCAGTTTCTTGGGGGACACCGGGGAGCTGTTTTTT.

This clonotype has a count of ten or more. The V and J genes are TRBV29-1 and TRBJ1-1, with 11 bases aligning to TRBD1. The CDR3 is made up of 14 amino acids. Trimming removed 5 bases from V and 4 bases from J; junction bases left unmatched: 6. Germline values: CDR1 SQVTM, CDR2 ANQGSEA. The CDR3 loop reads CSVKRGTGGTEAFF. CDR3 nucleotides: TGCAGCGTTAAACGTGGGACAGGGGGCACTGAAGCTTTCTTT.

This clonotype was seen at least ten times. This chain connects TRBV7-2 to TRBJ2-1; 7 bases map to TRBD2. The CDR3 is 14 amino acids. The germline gives CDR1 SGHTA, CDR2 FQGNSA. J gave up 4 bases and V 5 bases, and 5 bases lay outside the gene matches. The CDR3 bases are TGTGCCAGCAGCAACCTAGCGGCTTACAATGAGCAGTTCTTC. It yields the protein CASSNLAAYNEQFF.

In its sample, this clonotype was seen many times. The gene calls are TRBV12-3 or TRBV12-4 and TRBJ1-1; no firm D call. The CDR3 is made up of 11 amino acids. V was cut by 3 bases and J by 9 bases, with 8 bases left in between. DNA of the CDR3: TGTGCCAGCAGTTTGGGCAGGCAAGCTTTCTTT. It specifies CASSLGRQAFF.

In its sample, this clonotype was seen many times. The rearrangement links TRBV7-2 to TRBJ2-1, with D possibly matching TRBD2 (6 bases). Germline loops: CDR1 SGHTA, CDR2 FQGNSA. This CDR3 comprises 15 residues. The V gene lost 0 bases and the J gene lost 6 bases, with 12 bases spanning the gap. This CDR3 reads CASSLAGGWVNEQFF. The CDR3 DNA sequence: TGTGCCAGCAGCTTAGCGGGGGGTTGGGTCAATGAGCAGTTCTTC.

The table lists this clonotype with many counts. This chain connects TRBV28 to TRBJ2-1; 11 bases map to TRBD2. Unmatched junction bases numbered 8, after V lost 7 bases and J lost 3 bases. Germline V gives CDR1 MDHEN, CDR2 SYDVKM. The CDR3 is 16 amino acids. This chain's CDR3 is CASTSQTSGNYNEQFF. The CDR3 nucleotides read TGTGCCAGCACCTCCCAGACTAGCGGGAACTACAATGAGCAGTTCTTC. The full variable domain, in which reference TRBV28 and TRBJ2-1 provide the parts outside the CDR3, is DVKVTQSSRYLVKRTGEKVFLECVQDMDHENMFWYRQDPGLGLRLIYFSYDVKMKEKGDIPEGYSVSREKKERFSLILESASTNQTSMYLCASTSQTSGNYNEQFFGPGTRLTVL.

This clonotype appeared many times. The chain employs TRBV28 and TRBJ2-7; 8 bases line up with TRBD2. Germline values: CDR1 MDHEN, CDR2 SYDVKM. There are 15 residues in the CDR3. With V trimmed by 5 bases and J by 3 bases, 9 bases remained unmatched. The CDR3 here is CASSESGSLRYEQYF. The CDR3 DNA is TGTGCCAGCAGTGAAAGCGGGAGTCTTCGCTACGAGCAGTACTTC.

A few counts support this clonotype. The DNA of the CDR3 is TGTGCCAGCAGCACATCCGGCGGGGTCCCCTATGGCTACACCTTC. Amino acids: CASSTSGGVPYGYTF. The chain links TRBV7-2 to TRBJ1-2, with D unresolved. The CDR3 is 15 residues long. Deletions cut 5 bases from V and 4 bases from J, with 17 bases between. Germline assignment: CDR1 SGHTA and CDR2 FQGNSA.

This clonotype was picked up many times. The chain links TRBV28 to TRBJ1-5; TRBD1 is a possible D gene (6 bases). V lost 3 bases to trimming and J lost 2 bases, with 14 bases between them. The CDR3 extends over 16 amino acids. Germline lookup yields CDR1 MDHEN and CDR2 SYDVKM. The chain's CDR3 is CASSFPGALGNQPQHF. The CDR3 region has the DNA TGTGCCAGCAGTTTCCCAGGGGCTCTGGGCAATCAGCCCCAGCATTTT.

This clonotype was counted a few times. The rearrangement uses TRBV29-1 and TRBJ2-3; D remains unclear. The length of the CDR3 is 15 residues. Looked up from germline, CDR1 is SQVTM and CDR2 is ANQGSEA. V lost 0 bases and J 4 bases, leaving 14 bases between the germline ends. The CDR3 loop is CSVEDRNPTPDTQYF. The DNA for the CDR3 is TGCAGCGTTGAAGATAGGAACCCGACCCCAGATACGCAGTATTTT.

In its sample, this clonotype was seen many times. The chain has TRBV7-6 and TRBJ1-4; D not certain. With 1 base removed from V and 0 bases from J, the gap between germline ends came to 6 bases. The germline CDR1 and CDR2 sequences are SGHVS and FNYEAQ. The length of the CDR3 is 15 residues. DNA for the CDR3: TGTGCCAGCAGCTTAGGATTCACAACTAATGAAAAACTGTTTTTT. This sequence encodes CASSLGFTTNEKLFF.

Ten or more counts support this clonotype. This chain connects TRBV29-1 to TRBJ2-1, with 13 positions matching TRBD2. After removal of 8 bases from V and 4 bases from J, the junction contained 11 bases not matched to a gene. The CDR3 consists of 16 residues. The germline gives CDR1 SQVTM, CDR2 ANQGSEA. The CDR3 spells CSMTSGRTKNYNEQFF. DNA for the CDR3: TGCAGCATGACTAGCGGGAGGACCAAAAATTACAATGAGCAGTTCTTC.

This clonotype was detected many times. The chain employs TRBV7-8 and TRBJ2-5, with TRBD2 identical over 14 bases. The germline V gene encodes CDR1 SGHVS and CDR2 FQNEAQ. The J segment lost 2 bases and the V segment lost 5 bases, leaving 4 bases of the junction unmatched. The CDR3 spans 16 residues. The CDR3 reads CASSRLAGGPQETQYF. The CDR3 DNA follows: TGTGCCAGCAGCCGACTAGCGGGAGGGCCGCAAGAGACCCAGTACTTC.

This clonotype was observed many times. The rearrangement uses TRBV29-1 and TRBJ2-3; 9 bases are a match to TRBD2. Germline V CDR1 and CDR2: SQVTM, ANQGSEA. V was pared by 8 bases and J by 1 base, with 13 bases of the junction left unmatched. This CDR3 contains 16 residues. The chain's CDR3 is CSFGHLTSGGTDTQYF. In nucleotides, the CDR3 is TGCAGCTTCGGACACTTGACTAGCGGAGGCACAGATACGCAGTATTTT.

This clonotype has a count of ten or more. The chain is built from TRBV3-1 and TRBJ1-2; no definite D call. This CDR3 has 13 amino acids. V was clipped by 4 bases and J by 5 bases, with 11 bases between them. Per the germline V gene, CDR1 is LGHDT and CDR2 is YNNKEL (reference sequence). CDR3 residues: CASSPGPGYGYTF. The CDR3 DNA follows: TGTGCCAGCAGCCCAGGACCTGGATATGGCTACACCTTC.

This clonotype was detected ten times or more. In DNA, the CDR3 is TGTGCCAGCAGGGCCGGGACAGCGAACACCGGGGAGCTGTTTTTT. Encoded protein: CASRAGTANTGELFF. The chain carries TRBV5-4 and TRBJ2-2; 7 bases map to TRBD1. CDR1 SGHNT and CDR2 YYREEE come from the germline V gene (reference sequence). With 5 bases clipped from V and 0 bases from J, the junction kept 4 bases outside the gene matches. The CDR3 runs 15 residues.

This clonotype was detected a few times. This chain links TRBV10-3 with TRBJ1-5; the D is unclear. CDR1 ENHRY and CDR2 SYGVKD come from the germline V gene. V lost 2 bases and J lost 2, with 10 bases in between. The CDR3 runs to 15 residues. The CDR3 spells CAISETGQGNQPQHF. In nucleotides, the CDR3 is TGTGCCATCAGTGAGACGGGCCAGGGCAATCAGCCCCAGCATTTT.

This clonotype was picked up many times. The chain has TRBV9 and TRBJ2-5, with 15 bases matching TRBD2. The ends lost 4 bases at V and 4 bases at J; junction bases unmatched: 5. The CDR3 has 16 residues. Germline CDR1 SGDLS, CDR2 YYNGEE. The CDR3 here is CASSPGLAGGLETQYF. The CDR3 nucleotides read TGTGCCAGCAGCCCGGGACTAGCGGGAGGTCTAGAGACCCAGTACTTC.

There are many counts of this clonotype. The chain combines TRBV7-2 with TRBJ2-3, with D possibly TRBD1 on 5 matching bases. The ends were cut back, 5 bases at V and 0 bases at J, with 15 bases in the middle. Per germline, CDR1 SGHTA and CDR2 FQGNSA. This CDR3 region has 16 residues. CDR3 sequence: CASSRRQLSSTDTQYF. The CDR3 nucleotides read TGTGCCAGCAGCCGACGACAGCTTTCCAGCACAGATACGCAGTATTTT.